This TCR beta chain was profiled in a study of T cells in Graves' hyperthyroidism and ophthalmopathy. Together with thyroid ultrasound, orbital computed tomography, serum thyroxine and TRAb, clinical symptoms were used for diagnoses. TCR beta CDR3 regions were amplified from RNA transcripts. Primed by the HTBI set, a first-round RT-PCR was run on the TCR CDR3. From the multiplex PCR reads, TCRdb called clonotypes with MiXCR, one entry per CDR3 protein. The data contain approximately 600,000 distinct CDR3 sequences, approximately 14% of them singletons. About this clonotype itself: Antigen specificity is unknown.

V shed 2 bases and J shed 8 bases, with 10 bases lying between them. From germline, CDR1 is GTSNPN and CDR2 SVGIG (reference sequence). The CDR3 runs 12 residues. The study, taken as a whole, reports: Using 13 V-J features, a model discriminated ophthalmopathy from stable hyperthyroidism.

This sequence originates from a woman aged 35 to 49 with Graves' ophthalmopathy. The chain links TRBV30 to TRBJ1-3; no definite D call. The specimen was blood. As DNA, the CDR3 is TGTGCCTGGAGTATAGGTGGGGACACCATATATTTT. It codes for CAWSIGGDTIYF. The full variable domain, in which reference TRBV30 and TRBJ1-3 provide the parts outside the CDR3, is SQTIHQWPATLVQPVGSPLSLECTVEGTSNPNLYWYRQAAGRGLQLLFYSVGIGQISSEVPQNLSASRPQDRQFILSSKKLLLSDSGFYLCAWSIGGDTIYFGEGSWLTVV.